This T cell receptor beta chain was found in a study of radiotherapy plus CTLA-4 blockade in lung cancer. The study's findings and limits: Interferon-beta and early blood T cell clone dynamics reportedly predicted response best.

Of note for this clone: Its antigen is undetermined.

Only in-frame clones appear in the TCRdb table, and some are missing; sequencing was by immunoSEQ multiplex PCR. The data contain about 120,000 clones, more than 80% of them singletons. The origin of this receptor is a human donor with non-small cell lung cancer that progressed on radiotherapy plus ipilimumab. This sample comprised peripheral blood, obtained from a patient treated with radiotherapy plus ipilimumab.

The CDR3 sequence: CASSLAGDYNEQFF. The DNA of the CDR3 is TGTGCCAGCAGCTTAGCGGGGGATTACAATGAGCAGTTCTTC. The chain uses TRBV7-9 and TRBJ2-1; D possibly uses TRBD1 or TRBD2 (5 bases each). The germline V gene encodes CDR1 SEHNR and CDR2 FQNEAQ (reference sequence). The CDR3 sequence is 14 residues long. Trimming left V 0 bases short and J 4 bases short, with 7 bases between.